This TCR beta chain was obtained from a study of regulatory T cells in long-lasting Graves disease. Study background: Patients with new Graves' disease had used antithyroid drugs below 3 months. General study points: Patients with persistent Graves' had lower TCR diversity than newly diagnosed patients. Favored usage of TRBV28, TRBJ1-2 and TRBJ2-5 was recorded in persistent disease.

HTBI primers from iRepertoire and Arm-PCR of CDR3 regions yielded the TCR beta libraries. Using its own MiXCR run on the multiplex PCR reads, TCRdb lists one record per CDR3 protein. The data contain hundreds of thousands of distinct CDR3 sequences, about 15% of them singletons. This clonotype was seen at least ten times. Its antigen is as yet unknown. Stated time point: newly diagnosed GD, antithyroid drugs for less than 3 months. Extracted RNA from PBMCs served as the source of the TCR library. V was cut by 3 bases and J by 3 bases, with 15 bases left in between. CDR3 length equals 15 residues. Germline CDR1 is SNHLY and CDR2 is FYNNEI. These data are also associated with another study on T cells in Graves' hyperthyroidism and ophthalmopathy. Turning to that study: Clinical symptoms, serum thyroxine, TRAb, thyroid ultrasound and orbital computed tomography informed diagnoses.

The V gene is TRBV2, the J gene TRBJ2-7; D is perhaps TRBD2 (6 bases). Material: peripheral blood mononuclear cells (PBMCs), obtained at new diagnosis, from a patient treated with antithyroid drugs. This sequence was found in a woman aged 35-60 years with Graves disease. CDR3 amino acids: CASSEVEGRNYEQYF. The CDR3 DNA follows: TGTGCCAGCAGTGAGGTGGAGGGGAGAAACTACGAGCAGTACTTC.